These T cell receptor beta chains were read from a single sample in a study of PD-L1 blockade in urothelial cancer. Profiling relied on immunoSEQ multiplex PCR, and the TCRdb table lists in-frame clones only, not all of them. Of about 120,000 clones listed, under 95% are singletons. The sequenced sample was PBMCs, obtained around atezolizumab (anti-PD-L1) treatment. Source of these receptors: a man in his fifties or sixties with urothelial cancer. The CDR3 runs from the conserved cysteine through the conserved F or W. Each record gives: CDR3 DNA, CDR3 protein, clone size, V gene, D gene, J gene. A D gene is named only where the DNA matches it firmly. Size values are once, few and many counts, or a class for expanded clones, and some rows have none.

cdr3_nt: TGTGCCAGCAGCACCCGGGACTCTCCGCCTGGGACCCAGTACTTC
cdr3_aa: CASSTRDSPPGTQYF
clone_size: .
v_call: TRBV7-2
d_call: .
j_call: TRBJ2-5

cdr3_nt: TGTGCCAGCAGTGCCCTCGGGGGACAGGGCCTCACTGAGCAGTTCTTC
cdr3_aa: CASSALGGQGLTEQFF
clone_size: .
v_call: TRBV25-1
d_call: TRBD1
j_call: TRBJ2-1

cdr3_nt: TGTGCCATCAGTGACCCAGGAGGGACCAAGCGTAGGAATGAGCAGTTCTTC
cdr3_aa: CAISDPGGTKRRNEQFF
clone_size: .
v_call: TRBV10-3
d_call: .
j_call: TRBJ2-1

cdr3_nt: TGTGCCAGCAGCAAGACTAGCGGGGGATACAATGAGCAGTTCTTC
cdr3_aa: CASSKTSGGYNEQFF
clone_size: .
v_call: TRBV6-5
d_call: TRBD2
j_call: TRBJ2-1

cdr3_nt: TGTGCCAGTACCCCGCGGACTAGCGTCGTCACCGGGGAGCTGTTTTTT
cdr3_aa: CASTPRTSVVTGELFF
clone_size: .
v_call: TRBV19
d_call: TRBD2
j_call: TRBJ2-2

cdr3_nt: TGTGCCAGCAGTTACGACACCCGTAACTATGGCTACACCTTC
cdr3_aa: CASSYDTRNYGYTF
clone_size: few
v_call: TRBV6-6
d_call: .
j_call: TRBJ1-2

cdr3_nt: TGTGCCAGCAGTTTAAACAGCGGGGGGGAGACCCAGTACTTC
cdr3_aa: CASSLNSGGETQYF
clone_size: .
v_call: TRBV27
d_call: TRBD2
j_call: TRBJ2-5

cdr3_nt: TGCGCCAGCAGCCAAGATCCAAGCGGGACTAGCGGGAGCACAGATACGCAGTATTTT
cdr3_aa: CASSQDPSGTSGSTDTQYF
clone_size: .
v_call: TRBV4-3
d_call: TRBD2
j_call: TRBJ2-3

cdr3_nt: TGCGCCAGCAGCCACACAGGGGTTTCTACAGATACGCAGTATTTT
cdr3_aa: CASSHTGVSTDTQYF
clone_size: .
v_call: TRBV5-1
d_call: TRBD1
j_call: TRBJ2-3

cdr3_nt: TGTGCCAGCAGTGAAGCGGGGCAGGGTGGTACCGGGGAGCTGTTTTTT
cdr3_aa: CASSEAGQGGTGELFF
clone_size: .
v_call: TRBV25-1
d_call: .
j_call: TRBJ2-2

cdr3_nt: TGTGCCACCAGCGGGGGATATCGACAGGCCTACGAGCAGTACTTC
cdr3_aa: CATSGGYRQAYEQYF
clone_size: .
v_call: TRBV15
d_call: .
j_call: TRBJ2-7

cdr3_nt: TGTGCCACCTATGGGAGGTTGTCAGGGGGAAGGGATACGCAGTATTTT
cdr3_aa: CATYGRLSGGRDTQYF
clone_size: .
v_call: TRBV15
d_call: .
j_call: TRBJ2-3

cdr3_nt: TGTGCCAGCAGATCGGGGGGGGTAGGTGAAAAACTGTTTTTT
cdr3_aa: CASRSGGVGEKLFF
clone_size: .
v_call: TRBV28
d_call: .
j_call: TRBJ1-4

cdr3_nt: TGTGCCAACAGTGACACAGCATCAGGCACAGATACGCAGTATTTT
cdr3_aa: CANSDTASGTDTQYF
clone_size: .
v_call: TRBV10-3
d_call: .
j_call: TRBJ2-3

cdr3_nt: TGTGCCAGCAGTTATGTTAGCGGCACAGATACGCAGTATTTT
cdr3_aa: CASSYVSGTDTQYF
clone_size: .
v_call: TRBV28
d_call: .
j_call: TRBJ2-3

cdr3_nt: TGTGCCATCAGTGAGTACCAGCGAGCTGGACAAGAGACCCAGTACTTC
cdr3_aa: CAISEYQRAGQETQYF
clone_size: .
v_call: TRBV10-3
d_call: .
j_call: TRBJ2-5

cdr3_nt: TGTGCCAGCAGCCTCCAGGAGGGCACTTACAATGAGCAGTTCTTC
cdr3_aa: CASSLQEGTYNEQFF
clone_size: .
v_call: TRBV4-2
d_call: .
j_call: TRBJ2-1

cdr3_nt: TGTGCCTGGAGCGCGTCGACAGTGTACACTGAAGCTTTCTTT
cdr3_aa: CAWSASTVYTEAFF
clone_size: few
v_call: TRBV30
d_call: .
j_call: TRBJ1-1

cdr3_nt: TGTGCCAGCAGTAAACTAGCGGGGGCTAACTCCTACGAGCAGTACTTC
cdr3_aa: CASSKLAGANSYEQYF
clone_size: .
v_call: TRBV11-2
d_call: TRBD2
j_call: TRBJ2-7

cdr3_nt: TGTGCCAGCAGCTTGCTTACTAGCGGGACCTTCGTATACAATGAGCAGTTCTTC
cdr3_aa: CASSLLTSGTFVYNEQFF
clone_size: few
v_call: TRBV5-6
d_call: TRBD2
j_call: TRBJ2-1

cdr3_nt: TGTGCCAGCAATCTTCTAGCGGCCAATGAGCAGTTCTTC
cdr3_aa: CASNLLAANEQFF
clone_size: .
v_call: TRBV7-9
d_call: TRBD2
j_call: TRBJ2-1

cdr3_nt: TGCGCCAGCAGCTCTAGGGGTGAGCAGTACTTC
cdr3_aa: CASSSRGEQYF
clone_size: .
v_call: TRBV5-1
d_call: .
j_call: TRBJ2-7

cdr3_nt: TGTGCCAGCAGCCCTCGACAGGGTGGGACCGGGGAGCTGTTTTTT
cdr3_aa: CASSPRQGGTGELFF
clone_size: .
v_call: TRBV7-3
d_call: TRBD1
j_call: TRBJ2-2

cdr3_nt: TGTGCCAGCAGTGACAACTCTGGAAACACCATATATTTT
cdr3_aa: CASSDNSGNTIYF
clone_size: .
v_call: TRBV2
d_call: .
j_call: TRBJ1-3

cdr3_nt: TGTGCCAGCAGTTTTATGACAGGGGTAAGTACCGGGGAGCTGTTTTTT
cdr3_aa: CASSFMTGVSTGELFF
clone_size: once
v_call: TRBV27
d_call: TRBD1
j_call: TRBJ2-2

cdr3_nt: TGTGCCAGCAGCTCCCCGAGTGGGAACACCGGGGAGCTGTTTTTT
cdr3_aa: CASSSPSGNTGELFF
clone_size: .
v_call: TRBV7-9
d_call: .
j_call: TRBJ2-2

cdr3_nt: TGCGCCAGCAGCTTGGGGACTAGCGGGGGGTGGAGCACAGATACGCAGTATTTT
cdr3_aa: CASSLGTSGGWSTDTQYF
clone_size: .
v_call: TRBV5-1
d_call: TRBD2
j_call: TRBJ2-3

cdr3_nt: TGTGCCAGCAGCTATGGACAGGGGATTTCAGACGAGCAGTACTTC
cdr3_aa: CASSYGQGISDEQYF
clone_size: .
v_call: TRBV5-6
d_call: TRBD1
j_call: TRBJ2-7

cdr3_nt: TGTGCCAGCAGTCCACTCAGGACAGGGGTGGGTACCAACACTGAAGCTTTCTTT
cdr3_aa: CASSPLRTGVGTNTEAFF
clone_size: .
v_call: TRBV28
d_call: TRBD1
j_call: TRBJ1-1

cdr3_nt: TGCGCCAGCGGGCCAGGCCTAGATACGCAGTATTTT
cdr3_aa: CASGPGLDTQYF
clone_size: .
v_call: TRBV10-1
d_call: .
j_call: TRBJ2-3

cdr3_nt: TGTGCCAGCAGCCCCGGACAGGGAGGCGACACTGAAGCTTTCTTT
cdr3_aa: CASSPGQGGDTEAFF
clone_size: .
v_call: TRBV11-3
d_call: TRBD1
j_call: TRBJ1-1

cdr3_nt: TGTGCCAGCAGCCCCCGGCCGGGGGGACGGGACATTCAGTACTTC
cdr3_aa: CASSPRPGGRDIQYF
clone_size: once
v_call: TRBV9
d_call: TRBD2
j_call: TRBJ2-4

cdr3_nt: TGTGCCAGCAGTGATACTAGCGGGAGGACAGATACGCAGTATTTT
cdr3_aa: CASSDTSGRTDTQYF
clone_size: .
v_call: TRBV2
d_call: TRBD2
j_call: TRBJ2-3

cdr3_nt: TGTGCCTGGAGTGTACTAGCGGTCCAAGAGACCCAGTACTTC
cdr3_aa: CAWSVLAVQETQYF
clone_size: .
v_call: TRBV30
d_call: TRBD2
j_call: TRBJ2-5

cdr3_nt: TGTGCCTGGAGTGACACGGGGAGGGGGTGGGTCACTGAAGCTTTCTTT
cdr3_aa: CAWSDTGRGWVTEAFF
clone_size: .
v_call: TRBV30
d_call: .
j_call: TRBJ1-1

cdr3_nt: TGTGCCAGCAGCGACAGCTACGAGCAGTACTTC
cdr3_aa: CASSDSYEQYF
clone_size: .
v_call: TRBV7-9
d_call: .
j_call: TRBJ2-7

cdr3_nt: TGTGCCTGGAGTCGGGCCGGGACTAGCGGGAGAGGGCAGTACTTC
cdr3_aa: CAWSRAGTSGRGQYF
clone_size: .
v_call: TRBV30
d_call: TRBD2
j_call: TRBJ2-7